Listed here are 4 T cell receptor beta chains from one sample, sequenced in a study of T cell responses to AZD1222 COVID-19 vaccine. Profiling relied on immunoSEQ multiplex PCR, and the TCRdb table lists in-frame clones only, not all of them. The table shows about 270,000 clones, with around 92% occurring only once. The specimen was peripheral blood, collected 28 days after the second AZD1222 dose. The receptors derive from an adult who received the AZD1222 COVID-19 vaccine.

As concerns this clone: The sample holds other DNA sequences that translate to the same CDR3. The gene calls are TRBV5-1 and TRBJ1-1; D uncertain. The CDR3 length is 14 residues. Germline assignment: CDR1 SGHRS and CDR2 YFSETQ. The V and J ends lost 0 bases and 0 bases respectively, with 6 bases between them. CDR3 nucleotides: TGCGCCAGCAGCTTGGCCGGGATGAACACTGAAGCTTTCTTT. Encoded protein: CASSLAGMNTEAFF.

The chain combines TRBV28 with TRBJ1-4; D is undetermined. Germline V lookup: CDR1 MDHEN, CDR2 SYDVKM. The germline V and J ends were trimmed by 4 bases and 4 bases, with 7 bases remaining between them. The CDR3 loop spans 13 amino acids. The CDR3: CASSSTYNEKLFF. CDR3 sequence (DNA): TGTGCCAGCAGTTCGACATATAATGAAAAACTGTTTTTT.

The V call is TRBV2, the J call TRBJ2-7; D call uncertain. The germline V gene has CDR1 SNHLY and CDR2 FYNNEI. V shed 6 bases and J shed 3 bases, with 9 bases lying between them. The CDR3 length is 12 residues. The CDR3 region is CASSPHVYEQYF. In DNA, the CDR3 is TGTGCCAGCAGCCCACACGTCTACGAGCAGTACTTC. Filled out from reference TRBV2 and TRBJ2-7, the complete variable domain reads EPEVTQTPSHQVTQMGQEVILRCVPISNHLYFYWYRQILGQKVEFLVSFYNNEISEKSEIFDDQFSVERPDGSNFTLKIRSTKLEDSAMYFCASSPHVYEQYFGPGTRLTVT.

The chain uses TRBV28 and TRBJ2-7; 7 bases map to TRBD2. From germline, CDR1 is MDHEN and CDR2 SYDVKM. V lost 8 bases, J lost 2 bases, and 9 bases stayed unmatched. The CDR3 sequence is 14 residues long. CDR3 coding DNA: TGTGCCAGCGGCCTTGGGGGGAGGGCCTACGAGCAGTACTTC. It codes for CASGLGGRAYEQYF. Full variable domain (remainder filled in from reference TRBV28 and TRBJ2-7): DVKVTQSSRYLVKRTGEKVFLECVQDMDHENMFWYRQDPGLGLRLIYFSYDVKMKEKGDIPEGYSVSREKKERFSLILESASTNQTSMYLCASGLGGRAYEQYFGPGTRLTVT.